This entry lists 28 T cell receptor beta chains sequenced from one sample in a study of lymphopenia after photon versus proton radiotherapy. Sequencing was performed with immunoSEQ multiplex PCR; in TCRdb, only in-frame clones are kept and a portion is missing. This repertoire shows roughly 64,000 clones, approximately 90% found once; its top ten account for about 13%. The source material was peripheral blood, sampled from a patient treated with proton-based radiotherapy. The receptors here all came from an elderly man with esophageal cancer.

The chain is built from TRBV5-1 and TRBJ2-1; TRBD2 is a possible D gene (6 bases). Germline CDR1 is SGHRS and CDR2 is YFSETQ. The CDR3 runs to 13 residues. Between the trimmed V and J ends, which lost 2 bases and 8 bases, there was a span of 11 bases. The chain's CDR3 is CASSLLGGYEQFF. CDR3 bases: TGCGCCAGCAGCTTATTGGGGGGTTATGAGCAGTTCTTC.

With respect to this clone: Other DNA sequences in the sample encode the same CDR3. The gene calls are TRBV9 and TRBJ1-6; a weak D match, TRBD1 (6 bases). V was pared by 0 bases and J by 10 bases, with 11 bases between. Germline CDR1 is SGDLS and CDR2 is YYNGEE. This CDR3 comprises 14 residues. The CDR3 is CASSVGGQSSPLHF. For the CDR3, the DNA is TGTGCCAGCAGCGTAGGCGGACAGTCCTCACCCCTCCACTTT.

The V gene is TRBV2, the J gene TRBJ1-1; 10 bases map to TRBD1. This CDR3 comprises 15 residues. The germline CDR1 and CDR2 sequences are SNHLY and FYNNEI. The V segment lost 6 bases and the J segment 1 base; nucleotides outside the gene matches: 5. The CDR3 nucleotides are TGTGCCAGCAGCGAGACAGGGGGCACGAACACTGAAGCTTTCTTT. Its protein product is CASSETGGTNTEAFF. The variable domain in full, completed from reference TRBV2 and TRBJ1-1, reads EPEVTQTPSHQVTQMGQEVILRCVPISNHLYFYWYRQILGQKVEFLVSFYNNEISEKSEIFDDQFSVERPDGSNFTLKIRSTKLEDSAMYFCASSETGGTNTEAFFGQGTRLTVV.

The table lists this clone with a few counts. The chain uses TRBV2 and TRBJ1-1, with D possibly matching TRBD1 (6 bases). Deletions cut 5 bases from V and 1 base from J, with 14 bases between. The germline CDR1 and CDR2 sequences are SNHLY and FYNNEI. The CDR3 covers 15 residues. This CDR3 is CASSKLGQPNTEAFF. The CDR3 DNA reads TGTGCCAGCAGTAAACTCGGACAGCCGAACACTGAAGCTTTCTTT.

This clone was seen once. As DNA, the CDR3 is TGTGCCAGCAGCCCAGGGACTGCCACTAGCACAGATACGCAGTATTTT. Translating it yields CASSPGTATSTDTQYF. The chain is built from TRBV5-8 and TRBJ2-3, with D tentatively TRBD2 (6 bases). With 4 bases removed from V and 0 bases from J, the gap between germline ends came to 15 bases. The CDR3 extends over 16 amino acids. Germline CDR1 reads SGHTS; CDR2 reads YDEGEE.

The V gene is TRBV4-3, the J gene TRBJ2-3; D is unclear. The CDR3 is made up of 14 amino acids. Germline lookup yields CDR1 LGHNA and CDR2 YSLEER. V shed 1 base and J shed 3 bases, with 8 bases lying between them. The CDR3 is CASSQVAVTDTQYF. Written as DNA, the CDR3 is TGCGCCAGCAGCCAAGTGGCCGTTACAGATACGCAGTATTTT.

The chain combines TRBV28 with TRBJ2-7; D uncertain. V was clipped by 2 bases and J by 6 bases, with 8 bases between them. CDR1 is MDHEN, CDR2 SYDVKM, per germline. The CDR3 is 12 amino acids. CDR3 sequence (DNA): TGTGCCAGCAGTTTACCCCCCCTCGAGCAGTACTTC. It is translated as CASSLPPLEQYF.

The chain couples TRBV2 to TRBJ2-7; D is undetermined. This CDR3 has 14 amino acids. The V and J ends lost 6 bases and 2 bases respectively, with 14 bases between them. The germline CDR1 and CDR2 sequences are SNHLY and FYNNEI. CDR3 sequence (DNA): TGTGCCAGCAGACTCAGGATTATGACCTACGAGCAGTACTTC. Encoded protein: CASRLRIMTYEQYF.

Comment on this clone: Mismatch with germline at one junction end may stem from a read error. The rearrangement joins TRBV6-1 to TRBJ1-5, with D uncertain. The CDR3 sequence is 16 residues long. CDR1 and CDR2 (germline): MNHNS, SASEGT. CDR3 DNA: TGTGCCATCAGTGAAGGTTTGCGGGTCCGCAATCAGCCCCAGCATTTT. This gives the protein CAISEGLRVRNQPQHF.

The table lists this clone with a count of one. J is TRBJ1-2 and V is TRBV4-1, with 7 positions matching TRBD1. This CDR3 has 16 amino acids. Germline CDR1 and CDR2: MGHRA and YSYEKL. Unmatched junction bases numbered 7, after V lost 1 base and J lost 2 bases. The CDR3: CASSQGGGRGNYGYTF. In DNA, the CDR3 is TGCGCCAGCAGCCAAGGGGGGGGCAGGGGGAACTATGGCTACACCTTC.

V gene TRBV18 combines with J gene TRBJ1-4; 10 nucleotides line up with TRBD1. The length of the CDR3 is 15 residues. J was trimmed by 8 bases and V by 0 bases; bases with no gene match: 3. Germline values: CDR1 KGHSH, CDR2 LQKENI. The DNA of the CDR3 is TGTGCCAGCTCACCACCGACAGGGGGCCTGGAAAAACTGTTTTTT. Translated, it gives CASSPPTGGLEKLFF.

The chain has TRBV9 and TRBJ1-3; 7 positions match TRBD1. Germline CDR1 and CDR2: SGDLS and YYNGEE. This CDR3 has 14 amino acids. Trimming removed 3 bases from V and 2 bases from J; junction bases left unmatched: 2. The CDR3 region is CASSADRPGNTIYF. CDR3 DNA: TGTGCCAGCAGCGCGGACAGGCCTGGAAACACCATATATTTT. The full variable domain, with the rest looked up from reference TRBV9 and TRBJ1-3, is DSGVTQTPKHLITATGQRVTLRCSPRSGDLSVYWYQQSLDQGLQFLIQYYNGEERAKGNILERFSAQQFPDLHSELNLSSLELGDSALYFCASSADRPGNTIYFGEGSWLTVV.

The rearrangement joins TRBV27 to TRBJ2-2, with 13 bases matching TRBD2. J lost 6 bases, V lost 3 bases, and 13 bases had no gene match. Per the germline V gene, CDR1 is MNHEY and CDR2 is SMNVEV (reference sequence). This CDR3 has 19 residues. CDR3 DNA sequence: TGTGCCAGCAGTTTTCAATGGACTAGCGGGGGTCCTTTCGCCGGGGAGCTGTTTTTT. Translating gives CASSFQWTSGGPFAGELFF.

This clone occurred a few times. The chain joins TRBV6-1 to TRBJ2-2; no firm D call. The V end was cut by 3 bases, the J end by 6 bases, with 11 bases between. There are 14 residues in the CDR3. CDR1 MNHNS and CDR2 SASEGT come from the germline V gene. The CDR3 reads CASSEGPVAGELFF. The CDR3 region has the DNA TGTGCCAGCAGTGAGGGCCCCGTCGCCGGGGAGCTGTTTTTT.

The chain employs TRBV6-6 and TRBJ1-1; D is perhaps TRBD1 (5 bases). Germline CDR1 reads MNHNY; CDR2 reads SVGAGI (reference sequence). V gave up 5 bases and J gave up 2 bases, with 18 bases separating them. CDR3 length: 16 residues. CDR3 residues: CASSPPAQGGNTEAFF. In nucleotides, the CDR3 is TGTGCCAGCAGTCCACCAGCTCAGGGCGGAAACACTGAAGCTTTCTTT.

This clone was detected once. V gene TRBV7-2 combines with J gene TRBJ2-7, with TRBD1 as a possible D gene (6 bases). The CDR3 consists of 14 residues. CDR1 is SGHTA, CDR2 FQGNSA, per germline. Trimming removed 2 bases from V and 7 bases from J, with 15 bases in between. In nucleotides, the CDR3 is TGTGCCAGCAGCTTAACAATTATAGGGGGTGAGCAGTACTTC. This gives the protein CASSLTIIGGEQYF.

The chain joins TRBV4-3 to TRBJ2-1, with D possibly being TRBD2 (5 bases). CDR3 length: 14 amino acids. Germline CDR1 LGHNA, CDR2 YSLEER. V shed 0 bases and J shed 4 bases, with 7 bases lying between them. This CDR3 is CASSQDRGYNEQFF. CDR3 nucleotides: TGCGCCAGCAGCCAAGATCGAGGGTACAATGAGCAGTTCTTC.

CDR3 amino acids: CAWSVSSGAVDTQYF. The CDR3 DNA is TGTGCCTGGAGTGTATCCAGCGGGGCGGTAGATACGCAGTATTTT. The chain couples TRBV30 to TRBJ2-3; 7 bases are shared with TRBD2. V lost 0 bases and J lost 5; bases outside the gene matches: 8. Germline CDR1 and CDR2: GTSNPN and SVGIG (reference sequence). The CDR3 totals 15 residues.

The chain joins TRBV6-6 to TRBJ1-2; 8 bases are shared with TRBD1. This CDR3 region has 15 residues. V gave up 5 bases and J gave up 5 bases; unmatched junction bases: 10. The germline gives CDR1 MNHNY, CDR2 SVGAGI (reference sequence). CDR3 nucleotide sequence: TGTGCCAGCAGTCCTGGACAGGGCGGGGTTTATGGCTACACCTTC. Translation: CASSPGQGGVYGYTF.

CDR3 DNA sequence: TGTGCCTGGAATAGGGGGCGATATGGCTACACCTTC. Amino acids: CAWNRGRYGYTF. This sequence joins TRBV30 and TRBJ1-2; 7 bases match TRBD1. The CDR3 covers 12 residues. Per germline, CDR1 GTSNPN and CDR2 SVGIG (reference sequence). V trimming: 4 bases; J trimming: 5 bases; junction bases outside the gene matches: 4. The variable domain in full, completed from reference TRBV30 and TRBJ1-2, reads SQTIHQWPATLVQPVGSPLSLECTVEGTSNPNLYWYRQAAGRGLQLLFYSVGIGQISSEVPQNLSASRPQDRQFILSSKKLLLSDSGFYLCAWNRGRYGYTFGSGTRLTVV.

The chain combines TRBV2 with TRBJ2-2; 12 nucleotides align to TRBD2. This CDR3 spans 16 amino acids. V shed 8 bases and J 7 bases; nucleotides not matched to a gene: 11. CDR1 is SNHLY and CDR2 is FYNNEI in the germline V gene. CDR3 nucleotides: TGTGCCAGCGGCCTAGCGGGGGGGACCGGTGGCGGGGAGCTGTTTTTT. The encoded protein is CASGLAGGTGGGELFF.

The chain joins TRBV14 to TRBJ1-1; no clear D. The CDR3 spans 14 residues. The germline CDR1 and CDR2 sequences are SGHDN and FVKESK. Trimming stripped 0 bases from V and 2 bases from J, with 7 bases between. The CDR3 loop is CASSQEHRNTEAFF. The CDR3 DNA reads as TGTGCCAGCAGCCAAGAACACCGCAACACTGAAGCTTTCTTT. Using reference TRBV14 and TRBJ1-1 for the parts outside the CDR3, the full variable domain is EAGVTQFPSHSVIEKGQTVTLRCDPISGHDNLYWYRRVMGKEIKFLLHFVKESKQDESGMPNNRFLAERTGGTYSTLKVQPAELEDSGVYFCASSQEHRNTEAFFGQGTRLTVV.

In nucleotides, the CDR3 is TGTGCCTGGAGTGATGGGCCCTACAATGAGCAGTTCTTC. It translates to CAWSDGPYNEQFF. The V gene is TRBV30, the J gene TRBJ2-1, with unresolved D. Trimming left V 1 base short and J 2 bases short, with 6 bases between. The CDR3 loop spans 13 amino acids. Germline values: CDR1 GTSNPN, CDR2 SVGIG (reference sequence).

The rearrangement uses TRBV2 and TRBJ2-1; 14 bases are a match to TRBD2. J was trimmed by 8 bases and V by 5 bases; bases with no gene match: 5. CDR3 size: 15 residues. Per the germline V gene, CDR1 is SNHLY and CDR2 is FYNNEI. The CDR3 loop reads CASSLGLAGEDEQFF. CDR3 DNA sequence: TGTGCCAGCAGTCTGGGACTAGCGGGGGAGGATGAGCAGTTCTTC.

This clone was detected once. The chain has TRBV19 and TRBJ2-7; possibly TRBD2 for D (6 bases). Looked up from germline, CDR1 is LNHDA and CDR2 is SQIVND (reference sequence). CDR3 size: 13 residues. V gave up 2 bases and J gave up 4 bases, with 9 bases separating them. Here the CDR3 reads CASSISAGYEQYF. Written as DNA, the CDR3 is TGTGCCAGTAGTATATCCGCGGGATACGAGCAGTACTTC.

This chain joins TRBV20-1 and TRBJ1-1; weak D call: TRBD1 (5 bases). The CDR3 runs to 10 residues. V was clipped by 8 bases and J by 9 bases, with 13 bases between them. The germline V gene has CDR1 DFQATT and CDR2 SNEGSKA (reference sequence). The CDR3 DNA sequence: TGCAGTCCGAAAGGGGCTAAAGCTTTCTTT. Translated, it gives CSPKGAKAFF.

J is TRBJ1-3 and V is TRBV7-6; D uncertain. Germline values: CDR1 SGHVS, CDR2 FNYEAQ. V gave up 0 bases and J gave up 8 bases, with 8 bases separating them. The CDR3 has 13 residues. The CDR3 DNA reads TGTGCCAGCAGCTTAGCTGAGGCCGACACCATATATTTT. It encodes CASSLAEADTIYF.

The J gene is TRBJ1-1, the V gene TRBV25-1; no firm D call. V shed 4 bases and J shed 0 bases, with 9 bases lying between them. This CDR3 contains 14 residues. Germline V gene sequence: CDR1 MGHDK, CDR2 SYGVNS. The CDR3, as DNA: TGTGCCAGCAGTGCCGACACCATGAACACTGAAGCTTTCTTT. Its protein product is CASSADTMNTEAFF.